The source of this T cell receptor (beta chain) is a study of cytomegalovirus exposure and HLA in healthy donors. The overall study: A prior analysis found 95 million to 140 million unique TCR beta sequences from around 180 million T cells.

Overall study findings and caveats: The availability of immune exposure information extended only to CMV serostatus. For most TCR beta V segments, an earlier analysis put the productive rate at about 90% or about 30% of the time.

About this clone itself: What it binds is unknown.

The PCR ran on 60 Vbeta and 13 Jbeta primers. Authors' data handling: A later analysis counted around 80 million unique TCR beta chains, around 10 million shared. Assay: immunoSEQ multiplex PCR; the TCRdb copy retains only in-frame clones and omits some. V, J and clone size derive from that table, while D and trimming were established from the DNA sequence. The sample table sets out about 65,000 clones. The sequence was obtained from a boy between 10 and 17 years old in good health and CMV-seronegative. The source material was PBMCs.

CDR3 DNA sequence: TGTGCCAGCAGCTCTGGACTAGGAAGGAACGAGCAGTACTTC. This translates into CASSSGLGRNEQYF. The rearrangement joins TRBV7-2 to TRBJ2-7; 7 nucleotides line up with TRBD2. The CDR3 is made up of 14 amino acids. The V gene end was trimmed by 4 bases and the J gene end by 5 bases; junction bases not matched to a gene: 8. The germline V gene encodes CDR1 SGHTA and CDR2 FQGNSA.